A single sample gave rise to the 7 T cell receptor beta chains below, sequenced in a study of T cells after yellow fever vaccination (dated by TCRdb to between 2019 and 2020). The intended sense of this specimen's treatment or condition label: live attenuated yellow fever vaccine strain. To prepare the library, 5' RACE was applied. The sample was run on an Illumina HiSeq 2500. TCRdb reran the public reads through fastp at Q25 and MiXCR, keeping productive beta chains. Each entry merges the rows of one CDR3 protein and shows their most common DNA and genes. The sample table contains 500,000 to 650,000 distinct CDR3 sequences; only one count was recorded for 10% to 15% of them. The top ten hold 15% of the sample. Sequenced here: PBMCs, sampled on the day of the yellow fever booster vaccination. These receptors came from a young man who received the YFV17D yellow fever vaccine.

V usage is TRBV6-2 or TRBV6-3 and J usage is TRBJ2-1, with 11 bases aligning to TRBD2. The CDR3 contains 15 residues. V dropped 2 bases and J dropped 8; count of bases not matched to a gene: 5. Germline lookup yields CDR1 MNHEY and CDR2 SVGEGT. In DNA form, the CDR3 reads TGTGCCAGCAGTTACCCGACTAGCGGGATCGATGAGCAGTTCTTC. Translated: CASSYPTSGIDEQFF.

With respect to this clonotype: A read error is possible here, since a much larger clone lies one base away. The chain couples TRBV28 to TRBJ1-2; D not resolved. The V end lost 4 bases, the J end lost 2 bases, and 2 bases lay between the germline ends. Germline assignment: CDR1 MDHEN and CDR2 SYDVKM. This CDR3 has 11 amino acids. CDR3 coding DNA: TGTGCCAGCAGTTGGAACTATGGCTACACCTTC. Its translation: CASSWNYGYTF.

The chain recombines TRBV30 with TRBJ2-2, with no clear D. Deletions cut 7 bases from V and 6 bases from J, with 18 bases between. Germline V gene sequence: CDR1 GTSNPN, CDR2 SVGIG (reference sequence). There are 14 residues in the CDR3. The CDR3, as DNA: TGTGCCTCCAACGGTCCGCCTGCTGCCGGGGAGCTGTTTTTT. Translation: CASNGPPAAGELFF.

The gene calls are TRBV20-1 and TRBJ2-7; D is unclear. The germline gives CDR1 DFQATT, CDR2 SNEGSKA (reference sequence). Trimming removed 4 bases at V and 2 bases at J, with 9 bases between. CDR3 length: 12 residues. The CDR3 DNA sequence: TGCAGTGCTATAGATGGCACCTACGAGCAGTACTTC. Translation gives CSAIDGTYEQYF.

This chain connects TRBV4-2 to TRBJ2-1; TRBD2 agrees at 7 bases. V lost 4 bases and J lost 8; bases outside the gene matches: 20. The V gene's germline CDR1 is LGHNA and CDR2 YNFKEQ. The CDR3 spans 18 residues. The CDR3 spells CASSPPPRGVKSGHEQFF. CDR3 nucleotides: TGTGCCAGCAGCCCACCACCACGGGGGGTTAAATCCGGCCATGAGCAGTTCTTC.

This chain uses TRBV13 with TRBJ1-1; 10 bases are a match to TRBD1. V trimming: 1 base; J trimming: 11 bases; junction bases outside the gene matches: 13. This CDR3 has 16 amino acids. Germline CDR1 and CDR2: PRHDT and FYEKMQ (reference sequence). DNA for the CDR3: TGTGCCAGCAGCTTAGACTACAACCGGGACAGGGGTATGGCTTTCTTT. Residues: CASSLDYNRDRGMAFF.

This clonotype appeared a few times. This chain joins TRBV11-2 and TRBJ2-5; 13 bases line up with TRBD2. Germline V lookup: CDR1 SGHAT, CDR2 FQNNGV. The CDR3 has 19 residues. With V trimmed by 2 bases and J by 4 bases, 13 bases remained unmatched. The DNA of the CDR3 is TGTGCCAGCAGCTTATTCCCTGGCCGGACTAGCGGGAGTTCAGAGACCCAGTACTTC. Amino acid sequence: CASSLFPGRTSGSSETQYF.